A single TCR beta chain is shown here with its context. Its antigen is currently not known. One base away there is no much larger clone; base qualities are not given. The immunoSEQ assay, a bias-controlled multiplex PCR with V- and J-specific primers, was used to amplify TCR beta CDR3 regions from genomic DNA. In a second PCR step, a proprietary barcode and Illumina adapter sequences were attached to the CDR3 amplicons. An Illumina MiSeq instrument was used for sequencing of the CDR3 libraries. As for the original processing: Export and quality control were handled in immunoSEQ Analyzer 3.0, while downstream analyses relied on R Bioconductor and Immunarch. Only productive rearrangements in the normalized downsampled data set were used to calculate repertoire metrics. Clonotypes larger than 5 templates in the normalized cohort were defined as pathologically expanded. The Inverse Simpson Index served as the measure of repertoire diversity. CMV-specificity analyses were carried out on the non-normalized data set to capture all clonotypes. Not all clones reach the TCRdb copy of this immuneACCESS table, which keeps in-frame sequences only. Checked studies attribute under half of the gap to unresolved V genes and leave the rest unexplained. D and trimming were read from the DNA, whereas the V and J calls and clone size are those reported in that table. The sample includes around 80,000 clones, with almost 97% observed a single time. Roughly 1.8% of the sample rests with the top ten.

This entry comes from a study of T cell clonotyping in hematopoietic cell transplantation (dated by TCRdb to the early 2020s). As for the study more broadly: Recipient samples taken before transplant were obtained following cytoreduction. A total of 130 to 150 blood samples were collected in the study from 35 to 45 consecutive transplant recipients and their related donors. Recruitment of patients was conducted between late 2015 and early 2017, and follow-up was continued until late 2020 or death. The paper's findings and limits, for the study overall: A decrease in recipient TCR diversity was observed after transplant, and a progressive increase in pathologically expanded clonotypes was seen from day 30 to day 180. Inverse Simpson Index values from donors and from recipients before transplant predicted broader TCR repertoire diversity after transplant. The sample size was limited and the cells went unsorted, which meant the CD4 and CD8 repertoire contributions could not be told apart. Recipient repertoires showed only a small fraction of overlap with donor repertoires, and over 97% appeared de novo at the given depth.

Explained via the paper, the time point label denotes: recipient sample about 28 days before transplant, after cytoreduction. Blood from recipients was drawn roughly 28 days before transplant, then again at days 30, 100 and 180 after transplant. Nuclei Lysis Solution was used to extract genomic DNA from fresh or cryopreserved unfractionated peripheral blood mononuclear cells. Counted from cysteine to phenylalanine, this CDR3 has 15 amino acids. The CDR3 DNA has 45 bases and is translated from base 1. V was cut back by 2 bases and J by 0 bases, leaving a gap of 10 bases between them. Sequences SGHAT (CDR1) and FQNNGV (CDR2) are obtained from the germline V gene.

Sequenced here: peripheral blood mononuclear cells, sampled before stem cell transplant. The chain employs TRBV11-2 and TRBJ1-2; the D gene cannot be resolved reliably. The clonotype was recovered from a woman aged 50 to 65 with acute myeloid leukemia. Some clones in this sample may be carry-over from other donors' samples. The CDR3 is CASSLRTVSNYGYTF. The DNA sequence is TGTGCCAGCAGCTTACGGACGGTTTCTAACTATGGCTACACCTTC.